The 17 T cell receptor beta chains reported below all come from one sample, sequenced in a study of blood T cell repertoires in COVID-19. Profiling relied on immunoSEQ multiplex PCR, and the TCRdb table lists in-frame clones only, not all of them. The sample carries about 80,000 clones, around 79% recorded once. What was sequenced was peripheral blood. The receptors originated from a man aged 45 to 65 with active or convalescent COVID-19.

This clone has just one count. J is TRBJ1-6 and V is TRBV6-6; 8 bases line up with TRBD1. This CDR3 contains 15 residues. Per germline, CDR1 MNHNY and CDR2 SVGAGI (reference sequence). The trim removed 2 bases at V and 7 bases at J, leaving 4 bases unmatched. Here the CDR3 reads CASSYTGQGNSPLHF. The CDR3 bases are TGTGCCAGCAGTTACACAGGACAGGGAAATTCACCCCTCCACTTT.

The chain employs TRBV6-5 and TRBJ1-2, with TRBD1 as a possible D gene (6 bases). Germline V gives CDR1 MNHEY, CDR2 SVGAGI. Trimming left V 4 bases short and J 4 bases short, with 16 bases between. This CDR3 region has 15 residues. The CDR3 reads CASSSIIRGSYGYTF. The CDR3 DNA reads TGTGCCAGCAGTTCCATAATCAGGGGCAGCTATGGCTACACCTTC.

The V and J genes are TRBV15 and TRBJ1-5; D call uncertain. Trimming took off 2 bases at V and 11 bases at J, with 22 bases between the two ends. This CDR3 is 16 amino acids long. Germline V CDR1 and CDR2: LNHNV, YYDKDF (reference sequence). CDR3 coding DNA: TGTGCCACCAGCAGATCCGTTACTAGTTCAGATCGGGCCCAGCATTTT. Residues: CATSRSVTSSDRAQHF.

The rearrangement links TRBV9 to TRBJ2-3, with 8 bases aligning to TRBD2. The CDR3 runs 18 residues. The V gene end was trimmed by 3 bases and the J gene end by 0 bases; junction bases not matched to a gene: 12. Germline V gene lookup returns CDR1 SGDLS and CDR2 YYNGEE. The CDR3 sequence is CASSAGGRGASSTDTQYF. The DNA for the CDR3 is TGTGCCAGCAGCGCAGGAGGGCGGGGGGCTTCTAGCACAGATACGCAGTATTTT.

V usage is TRBV5-4 and J usage is TRBJ2-1; tentatively, D is TRBD1 (5 bases). The V gene lost 0 bases and the J gene lost 7 bases, with 14 bases spanning the gap. The germline CDR1 and CDR2 sequences are SGHNT and YYREEE (reference sequence). The CDR3 loop spans 15 amino acids. The CDR3 sequence: CASSLVPGRGNEQFF. The DNA for the CDR3 is TGTGCCAGCAGCTTGGTGCCAGGGCGTGGGAATGAGCAGTTCTTC.

The rearrangement links TRBV30 to TRBJ1-1, with a weak D call TRBD1 (6 bases). This CDR3 has 14 residues. Germline lookup yields CDR1 GTSNPN and CDR2 SVGIG (reference sequence). V lost 2 bases to trimming and J lost 4 bases, with 14 bases between them. The chain's CDR3 is CAWSPGHPFTEAFF. DNA for the CDR3: TGTGCCTGGAGTCCGGGACACCCCTTCACTGAAGCTTTCTTT.

This clone was observed a handful of times. This chain links TRBV9 with TRBJ1-2, with 8 bases that match TRBD1. Germline V CDR1 and CDR2: SGDLS, YYNGEE. V lost 3 bases and J lost 6; bases outside the gene matches: 10. The CDR3 extends over 15 amino acids. This chain's CDR3 is CASSARTGFANGYTF. DNA of the CDR3: TGTGCCAGCAGCGCGAGGACAGGGTTTGCGAATGGCTACACCTTC.

The gene calls are TRBV27 and TRBJ1-1, with D perhaps matching TRBD1 (6 bases). This CDR3 is 13 amino acids long. With 2 bases removed from V and 7 bases from J, the gap between germline ends came to 11 bases. Germline loops: CDR1 MNHEY, CDR2 SMNVEV (reference sequence). DNA of the CDR3: TGTGCCAGCAGTTTAGTGGACAGAGGTGAAGCTTTCTTT. Translation: CASSLVDRGEAFF.

Written as DNA, the CDR3 is TGTGCCAGTAGTGTCCAAGGGGCAGGGAGGACTGAAGCTTTCTTT. Protein product: CASSVQGAGRTEAFF. The chain combines TRBV19 with TRBJ1-1; possible D gene TRBD1, 5 bases. Germline values: CDR1 LNHDA, CDR2 SQIVND (reference sequence). V was pared by 5 bases and J by 5 bases, with 18 bases between. The CDR3 sequence is 15 residues long.

The chain couples TRBV20-1 to TRBJ1-5; possibly TRBD1 for D (6 bases). Germline CDR1 is DFQATT and CDR2 is SNEGSKA (reference sequence). Trimming took off 3 bases at V and 4 bases at J, with 13 bases between the two ends. This CDR3 region has 14 residues. For the CDR3, the DNA is TGCAGTGCTAGTCGGCAGGGGATTAATCAGCCCCAGCATTTT. It is translated as CSASRQGINQPQHF.

V usage is TRBV10-3 and J usage is TRBJ1-2; D might be TRBD1 (5 bases). V was pared by 10 bases and J by 3 bases, with 12 bases between. The CDR3 is made up of 12 amino acids. CDR1 is ENHRY, CDR2 SYGVKD, per germline. The CDR3 spells CASGGDDYGYTF. CDR3 nucleotides: TGTGCCAGCGGGGGTGACGACTATGGCTACACCTTC.

V is TRBV24-1 and J is TRBJ2-7; D unresolved. Per germline, CDR1 KGHDR and CDR2 SFDVKD. The CDR3 sequence is 12 residues long. V was trimmed by 3 bases and J by 1 base, leaving 3 bases between them. CDR3 in DNA: TGTGCCACCAGTGATCTGTCCTACGAGCAGTACTTC. Translating gives CATSDLSYEQYF.

This clone was counted ten times or more. This chain connects TRBV29-1 to TRBJ1-5; 8 bases align to TRBD1. Germline V gene data show CDR1 as SQVTM and CDR2 as ANQGSEA. The CDR3 contains 14 residues. V shed 6 bases and J 3 bases; nucleotides not matched to a gene: 7. CDR3 residues: CSVATGGNNQPQHF. The CDR3 DNA is TGCAGCGTAGCTACAGGGGGGAACAATCAGCCCCAGCATTTT.

V gene TRBV5-6 combines with J gene TRBJ1-6, with 8 bases identical to TRBD1. The CDR3 consists of 17 residues. Germline values: CDR1 SGHDT, CDR2 YYEEEE. V shed 4 bases, J shed 10 bases, and the junction held 16 bases outside the gene matches. The chain's CDR3 is CASSTGQGRGPNSPLHF. The CDR3 DNA sequence: TGTGCCAGCAGCACTGGACAGGGAAGAGGGCCAAACTCACCCCTCCACTTT.

V usage is TRBV6-5 and J usage is TRBJ2-5, with D perhaps TRBD2 (6 bases). V lost 2 bases, J lost 3 bases, and 13 bases lay in between. Germline CDR1 MNHEY, CDR2 SVGAGI. There are 15 residues in the CDR3. CDR3 nucleotide sequence: TGTGCCAGCAGTTACCTTGGGACGGGGGAAGAGACCCAGTACTTC. It specifies CASSYLGTGEETQYF.

V and J are TRBV24-1 and TRBJ1-2, with 9 positions matching TRBD1. CDR3 length equals 12 residues. Germline CDR1 and CDR2: KGHDR and SFDVKD. J lost 4 bases, V lost 9 bases, and 2 bases had no gene match. This chain's CDR3 is CATGTGSYGYTF. Here the CDR3 DNA reads TGTGCCACCGGGACAGGGAGCTATGGCTACACCTTC.

This clone was detected only once. The J gene is TRBJ1-5, the V gene TRBV6-5; tentatively, D is TRBD1 (5 bases). In germline, CDR1 is MNHEY, CDR2 SVGAGI. The V end was cut by 4 bases, the J end by 7 bases, with 14 bases between. This CDR3 region has 14 residues. The CDR3 DNA reads as TGTGCCAGCAGTTCACGACAGACCTGGCAGCCCCAGCATTTT. It yields the protein CASSSRQTWQPQHF.